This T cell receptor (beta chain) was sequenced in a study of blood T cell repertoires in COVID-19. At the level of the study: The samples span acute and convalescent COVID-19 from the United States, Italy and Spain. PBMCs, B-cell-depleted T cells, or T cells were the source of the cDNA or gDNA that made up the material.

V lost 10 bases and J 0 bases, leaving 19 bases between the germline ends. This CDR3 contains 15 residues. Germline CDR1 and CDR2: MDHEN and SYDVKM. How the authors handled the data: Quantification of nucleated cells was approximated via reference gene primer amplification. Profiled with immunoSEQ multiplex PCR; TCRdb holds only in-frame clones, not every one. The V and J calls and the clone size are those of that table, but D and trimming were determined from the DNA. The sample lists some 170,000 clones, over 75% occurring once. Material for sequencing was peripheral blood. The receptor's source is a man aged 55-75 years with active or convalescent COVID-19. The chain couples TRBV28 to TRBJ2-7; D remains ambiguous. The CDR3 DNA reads TGTGCCACCGAAATCATCCGCGAGAGCTCCTACGAGCAGTACTTC. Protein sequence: CATEIIRESSYEQYF.